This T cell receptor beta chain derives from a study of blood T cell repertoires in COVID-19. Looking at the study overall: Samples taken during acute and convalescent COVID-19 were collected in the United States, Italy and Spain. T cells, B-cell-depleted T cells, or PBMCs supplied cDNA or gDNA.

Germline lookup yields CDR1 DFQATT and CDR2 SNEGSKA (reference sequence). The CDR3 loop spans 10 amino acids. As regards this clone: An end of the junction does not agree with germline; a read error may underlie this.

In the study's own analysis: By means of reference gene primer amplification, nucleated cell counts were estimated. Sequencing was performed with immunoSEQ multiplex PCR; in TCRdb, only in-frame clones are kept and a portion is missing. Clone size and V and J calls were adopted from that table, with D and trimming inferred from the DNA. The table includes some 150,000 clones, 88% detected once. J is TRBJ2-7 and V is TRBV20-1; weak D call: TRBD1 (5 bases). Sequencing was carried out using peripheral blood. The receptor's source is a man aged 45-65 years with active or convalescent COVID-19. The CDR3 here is CSARTYQTAW. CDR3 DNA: TGCAGTGCTAGGACATACCAGACAGCTTGG.